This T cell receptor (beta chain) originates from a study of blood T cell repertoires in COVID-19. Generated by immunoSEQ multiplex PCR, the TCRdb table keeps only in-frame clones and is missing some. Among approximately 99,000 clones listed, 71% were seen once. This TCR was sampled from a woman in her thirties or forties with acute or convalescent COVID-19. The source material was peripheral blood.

The CDR3 region has the DNA TGCGCCAGCAGCCAAGACAGGGCCTACACAGATACGCAGTATTTT. Encoded protein: CASSQDRAYTDTQYF. V gene TRBV4-1 combines with J gene TRBJ2-3; a weak D match, TRBD1 (5 bases). There are 15 residues in the CDR3. Germline values: CDR1 MGHRA, CDR2 YSYEKL. The V end lost 0 bases, the J end lost 2 bases, and 9 bases lay between the germline ends.